A single sample is the source of the 6 T cell receptor beta chains below, sequenced in a study of T cell responses to AZD1222 COVID-19 vaccine. Using immunoSEQ multiplex PCR, the repertoire was profiled, and TCRdb retains in-frame clones only, with some absent. The sample consists of some 81,000 clones, 70% to 90% of them appearing once. The material sequenced was peripheral blood, taken 28 days after the second AZD1222 dose. The origin of the receptors is an adult who received the AZD1222 COVID-19 vaccine.

The chain uses TRBV5-4 and TRBJ2-5; tentative D call: TRBD2 (6 bases). The CDR3 spans 15 residues. V was clipped by 0 bases and J by 2 bases, with 11 bases between them. Per germline, CDR1 SGHNT and CDR2 YYREEE (reference sequence). CDR3 sequence reads: CASSLARGDQETQYF. In DNA, the CDR3 is TGTGCCAGCAGCTTGGCGCGGGGCGATCAAGAGACCCAGTACTTC.

The chain recombines TRBV6-5 with TRBJ1-2, with 9 bases that match TRBD1. The germline V gene has CDR1 MNHEY and CDR2 SVGAGI. Trimming at V came to 6 bases and at J to 8 bases, leaving 7 bases not matched to a gene. The CDR3 is 13 amino acids. The CDR3 spells CASRLDRGGGYTF. The CDR3 DNA reads as TGTGCCAGCAGACTGGACAGGGGAGGCGGCTACACCTTC.

The rearrangement uses TRBV27 and TRBJ1-4; TRBD1 matches 9 bases. V lost 5 bases to trimming and J lost 7 bases; unmatched junction nucleotides: 14. CDR3 length: 17 amino acids. Per germline, CDR1 MNHEY and CDR2 SMNVEV (reference sequence). The CDR3 reads CASSGRGQGLGGEKLFF. The CDR3 nucleotides read TGTGCCAGCAGTGGAAGAGGACAGGGGCTCGGGGGTGAAAAACTGTTTTTT. The entire variable domain, with the rest obtained from reference TRBV27 and TRBJ1-4, is as follows: EAQVTQNPRYLITVTGKKLTVTCSQNMNHEYMSWYRQDPGLGLRQIYYSMNVEVTDKGDVPEGYKVSRKEKRNFPLILESPSPNQTSLYFCASSGRGQGLGGEKLFFGSGTQLSVL.

This clone was picked up one time. V gene TRBV5-1 combines with J gene TRBJ1-6; tentative D call: TRBD1 (5 bases). CDR3 length: 16 residues. The V gene lost 2 bases and the J gene lost 9 bases, with 18 bases spanning the gap. The germline CDR1 and CDR2 sequences are SGHRS and YFSETQ. The CDR3 DNA is TGCGCCAGCAGCTTCTCTCCCGGGGCCGGGGGTTCACCCCTCCACTTT. It translates to CASSFSPGAGGSPLHF.

V usage is TRBV11-1 and J usage is TRBJ1-5; maybe TRBD1 (5 bases). The CDR3 sequence is 15 residues long. Germline V CDR1 and CDR2: SGHAT, FQDESV (reference sequence). V dropped 5 bases and J dropped 1 base, with 12 bases sitting between them. Here the CDR3 DNA reads TGTGCCAGCAGCATCGGGACGGCGAGCAATCAGCCCCAGCATTTT. It specifies CASSIGTASNQPQHF. Supplemented by reference TRBV11-1 and TRBJ1-5, the full variable domain reads EAEVAQSPRYKITEKSQAVAFWCDPISGHATLYWYRQILGQGPELLVQFQDESVVDDSQLPKDRFSAERLKGVDSTLKIQPAELGDSAMYLCASSIGTASNQPQHFGDGTRLSIL.

CDR3 sequence: CSVEAGGGGYTF. CDR3 bases: TGCAGCGTTGAAGCAGGGGGCGGCGGCTACACCTTC. The chain is built from TRBV29-1 and TRBJ1-2, with 8 bases fitting TRBD1. Germline values: CDR1 SQVTM, CDR2 ANQGSEA. Trimming at V came to 1 base and at J to 8 bases, leaving 3 bases not matched to a gene. The CDR3 consists of 12 residues.